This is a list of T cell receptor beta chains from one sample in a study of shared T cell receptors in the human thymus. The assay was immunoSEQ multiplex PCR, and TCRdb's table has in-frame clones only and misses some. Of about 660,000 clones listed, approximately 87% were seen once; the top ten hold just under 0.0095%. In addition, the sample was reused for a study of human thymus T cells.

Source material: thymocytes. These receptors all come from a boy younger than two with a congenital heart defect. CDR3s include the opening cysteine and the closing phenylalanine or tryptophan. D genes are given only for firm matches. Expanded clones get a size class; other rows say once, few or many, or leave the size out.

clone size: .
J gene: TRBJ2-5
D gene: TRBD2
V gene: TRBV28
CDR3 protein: CASRDSSGGETQYF
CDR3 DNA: TGTGCCAGCAGGGACTCAAGCGGGGGAGAGACCCAGTACTTC

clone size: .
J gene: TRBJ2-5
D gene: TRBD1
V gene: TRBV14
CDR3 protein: CASRKGAGGRETQYF
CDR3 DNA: TGTGCCAGCAGGAAGGGTGCAGGGGGTCGGGAGACCCAGTACTTC

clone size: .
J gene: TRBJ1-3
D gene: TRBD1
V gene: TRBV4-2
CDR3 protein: CASSQAPGTVSGNTIYF
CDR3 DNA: TGTGCCAGCAGCCAAGCCCCAGGGACAGTCTCTGGAAACACCATATATTTT

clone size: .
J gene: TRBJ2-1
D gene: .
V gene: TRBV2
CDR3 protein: CASSESRTELKQFF
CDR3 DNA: TGTGCCAGCAGTGAATCACGCACCGAACTCAAGCAGTTCTTC

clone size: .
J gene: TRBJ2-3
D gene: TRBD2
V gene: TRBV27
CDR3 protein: CASSSRLGEGEYF
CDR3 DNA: TGTGCCAGCAGTTCAAGGTTAGGGGAGGGCGAGTATTTT

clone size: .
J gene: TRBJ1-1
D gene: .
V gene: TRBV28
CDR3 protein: CASSLCRGVGEAFF
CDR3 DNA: TGTGCCAGCAGTTTATGCAGGGGAGTGGGTGAAGCTTTCTTT

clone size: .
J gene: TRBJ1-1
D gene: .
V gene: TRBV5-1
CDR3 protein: CASSRNRDSNTEAFF
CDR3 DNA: TGCGCCAGCAGCCGAAACAGGGATTCGAACACTGAAGCTTTCTTT

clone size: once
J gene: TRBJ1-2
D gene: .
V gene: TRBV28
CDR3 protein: CASSQPGVYGYTF
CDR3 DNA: TGTGCCAGCAGCCAACCGGGGGTCTATGGCTACACCTTC

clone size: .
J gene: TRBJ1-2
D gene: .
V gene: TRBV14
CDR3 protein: CASSPAGQSNYGYTF
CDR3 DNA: TGTGCCAGCAGCCCGGCAGGACAGTCTAACTATGGCTACACCTTC

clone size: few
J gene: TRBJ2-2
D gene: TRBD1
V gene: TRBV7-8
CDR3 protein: CASSKWTGGTGELFF
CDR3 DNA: TGTGCCAGCAGCAAATGGACAGGGGGGACCGGGGAGCTGTTTTTT

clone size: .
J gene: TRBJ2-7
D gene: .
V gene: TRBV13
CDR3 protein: CASSLEENYEQYF
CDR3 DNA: TGTGCCAGCAGCTTAGAGGAGAACTACGAGCAGTACTTC

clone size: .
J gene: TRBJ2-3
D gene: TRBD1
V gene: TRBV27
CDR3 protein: CASSAGQEIVSTDTQYF
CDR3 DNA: TGTGCCAGCAGTGCGGGACAGGAGATAGTCAGCACAGATACGCAGTATTTT

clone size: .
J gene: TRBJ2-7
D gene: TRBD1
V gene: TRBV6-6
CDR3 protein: CASSLGQGYEQYF
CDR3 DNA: TGTGCCAGCAGTTTGGGACAGGGTTACGAGCAGTACTTC

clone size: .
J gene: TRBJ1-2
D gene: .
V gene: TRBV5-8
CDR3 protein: CASSFQVPGSNYGYTF
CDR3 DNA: TGTGCCAGCAGCTTTCAAGTTCCAGGGTCTAACTATGGCTACACCTTC

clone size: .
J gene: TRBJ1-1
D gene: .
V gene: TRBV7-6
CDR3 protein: CASRPDIHNTEAFF
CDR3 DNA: TGTGCCAGCAGGCCAGACATCCATAACACTGAAGCTTTCTTT

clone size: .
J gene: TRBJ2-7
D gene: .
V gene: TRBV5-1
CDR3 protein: CASSLATNAGIHEQYF
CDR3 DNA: TGCGCCAGCAGCTTGGCCACGAATGCAGGGATACACGAGCAGTACTTC

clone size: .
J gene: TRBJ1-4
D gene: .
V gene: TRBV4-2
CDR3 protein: CASSQYKGGDRPFF
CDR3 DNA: TGTGCCAGCAGCCAGTATAAGGGCGGAGACAGGCCATTTTTT

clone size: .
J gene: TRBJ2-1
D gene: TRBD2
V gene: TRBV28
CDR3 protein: CASSLYRPGTSGYGAYNEQFF
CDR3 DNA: TGTGCCAGCAGTTTATATCGTCCCGGGACTAGCGGGTACGGGGCCTACAATGAGCAGTTCTTC

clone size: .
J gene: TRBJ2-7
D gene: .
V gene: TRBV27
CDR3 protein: CASSLYGGVPPYEQYF
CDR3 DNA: TGTGCCAGCAGTTTATATGGAGGCGTGCCCCCATACGAGCAGTACTTC

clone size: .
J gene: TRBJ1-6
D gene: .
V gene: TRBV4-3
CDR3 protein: CASSQDAQQGRNSPLHF
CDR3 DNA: TGCGCCAGCAGCCAAGACGCTCAACAGGGTAGAAATTCACCCCTCCACTTT

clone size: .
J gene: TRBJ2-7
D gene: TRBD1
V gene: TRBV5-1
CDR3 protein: CASSLKVGTGAYEQYF
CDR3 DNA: TGCGCCAGCAGCTTGAAGGTGGGGACAGGGGCCTACGAGCAGTACTTC

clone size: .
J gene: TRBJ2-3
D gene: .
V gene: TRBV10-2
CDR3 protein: CASTKREKEGDTQYF
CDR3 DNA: TGCGCCAGCACCAAGAGGGAGAAGGAAGGAGATACGCAGTATTTT

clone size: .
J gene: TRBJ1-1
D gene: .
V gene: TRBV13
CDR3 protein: CASSMYRDQSVGEAFF
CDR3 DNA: TGTGCCAGCAGCATGTACAGGGATCAGAGCGTAGGTGAAGCTTTCTTT

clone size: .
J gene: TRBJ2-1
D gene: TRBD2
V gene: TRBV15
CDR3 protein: CATSRSSGGARNEQFF
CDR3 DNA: TGTGCCACCAGCAGATCTAGCGGGGGGGCTCGCAATGAGCAGTTCTTC

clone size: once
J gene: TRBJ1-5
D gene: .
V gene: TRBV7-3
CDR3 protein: CASSNSPGGAKSQPQHF
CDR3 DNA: TGTGCCAGCAGCAATTCCCCGGGGGGGGCAAAGAGTCAGCCCCAGCATTTT

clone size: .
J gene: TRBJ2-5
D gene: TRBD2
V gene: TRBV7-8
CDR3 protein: CASTILASGRTPRYQETQYF
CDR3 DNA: TGTGCCAGCACCATCCTTGCTAGCGGTCGGACACCCAGGTACCAAGAGACCCAGTACTTC

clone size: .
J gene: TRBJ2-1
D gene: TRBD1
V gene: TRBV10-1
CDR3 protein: CASSEDRGPYNEQFF
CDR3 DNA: TGCGCCAGCAGTGAGGACAGGGGGCCCTACAATGAGCAGTTCTTC

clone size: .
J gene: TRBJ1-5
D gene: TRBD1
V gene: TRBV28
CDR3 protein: CASSRDRGHQPQHF
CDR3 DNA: TGTGCCAGCAGTCGGGACAGGGGGCATCAGCCCCAGCATTTT

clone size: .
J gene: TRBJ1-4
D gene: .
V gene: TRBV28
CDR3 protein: CASRKRGGGGGTNEKLFF
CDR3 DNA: TGTGCCAGCCGAAAGAGGGGAGGTGGGGGTGGAACTAATGAAAAACTGTTTTTT

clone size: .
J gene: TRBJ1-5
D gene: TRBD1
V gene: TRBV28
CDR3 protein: CASNPGQSNQPQHF
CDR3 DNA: TGTGCCAGCAACCCGGGACAGAGCAATCAGCCCCAGCATTTT

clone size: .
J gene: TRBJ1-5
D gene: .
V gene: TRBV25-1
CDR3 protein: CASSEYSRLDNQPQHF
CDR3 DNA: TGTGCCAGCAGTGAATATTCACGGTTAGACAATCAGCCCCAGCATTTT

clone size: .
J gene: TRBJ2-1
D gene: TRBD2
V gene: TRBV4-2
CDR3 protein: CASSVWGGPSNEQFF
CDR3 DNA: TGTGCCAGCAGCGTCTGGGGGGGTCCCTCGAATGAGCAGTTCTTC